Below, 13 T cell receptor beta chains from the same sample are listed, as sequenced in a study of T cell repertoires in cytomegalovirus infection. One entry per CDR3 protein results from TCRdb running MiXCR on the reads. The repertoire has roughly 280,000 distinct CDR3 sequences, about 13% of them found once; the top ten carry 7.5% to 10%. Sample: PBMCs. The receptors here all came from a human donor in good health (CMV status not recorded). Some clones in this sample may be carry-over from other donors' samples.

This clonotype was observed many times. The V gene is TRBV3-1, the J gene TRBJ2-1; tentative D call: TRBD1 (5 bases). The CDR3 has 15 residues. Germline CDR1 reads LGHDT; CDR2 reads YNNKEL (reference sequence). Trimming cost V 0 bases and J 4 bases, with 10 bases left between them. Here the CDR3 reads CASSQDGDRYNEQFF. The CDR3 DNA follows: TGTGCCAGCAGCCAAGACGGAGACAGATACAATGAGCAGTTCTTC.

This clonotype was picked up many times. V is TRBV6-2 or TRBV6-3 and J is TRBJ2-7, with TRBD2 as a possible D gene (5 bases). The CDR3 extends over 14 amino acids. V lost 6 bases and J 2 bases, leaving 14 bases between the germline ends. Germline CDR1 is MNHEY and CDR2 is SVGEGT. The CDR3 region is CASSRPGVPYEQYF. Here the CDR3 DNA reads TGTGCCAGCAGCCGCCCCGGGGTCCCCTACGAGCAGTACTTC.

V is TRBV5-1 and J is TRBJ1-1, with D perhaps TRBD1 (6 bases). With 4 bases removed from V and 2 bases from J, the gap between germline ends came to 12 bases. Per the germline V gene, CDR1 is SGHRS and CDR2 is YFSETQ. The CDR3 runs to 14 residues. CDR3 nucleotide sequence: TGCGCCAGCAGCCGGCCGGACAGAAACACTGAAGCTTTCTTT. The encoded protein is CASSRPDRNTEAFF. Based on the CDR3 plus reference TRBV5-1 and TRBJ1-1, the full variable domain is KAGVTQTPRYLIKTRGQQVTLSCSPISGHRSVSWYQQTPGQGLQFLFEYFSETQRNKGNFPGRFSGRQFSNSRSEMNVSTLELGDSALYLCASSRPDRNTEAFFGQGTRLTVV.

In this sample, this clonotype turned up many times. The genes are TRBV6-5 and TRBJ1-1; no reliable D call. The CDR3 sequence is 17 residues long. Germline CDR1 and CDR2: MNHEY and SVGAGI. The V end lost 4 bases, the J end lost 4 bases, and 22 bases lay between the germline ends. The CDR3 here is CASSFFPSQAAATEAFF. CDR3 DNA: TGTGCCAGCAGTTTTTTCCCCTCCCAGGCGGCGGCCACTGAAGCTTTCTTT.

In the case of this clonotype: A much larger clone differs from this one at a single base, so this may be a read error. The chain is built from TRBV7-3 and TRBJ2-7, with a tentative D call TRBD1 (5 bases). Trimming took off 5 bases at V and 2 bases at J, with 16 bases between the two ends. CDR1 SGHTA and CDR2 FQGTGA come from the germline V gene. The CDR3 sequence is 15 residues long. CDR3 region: CASSPRGAPPYEQYF. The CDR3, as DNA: TGTGCCAGCAGCCCCCGTGGGGCACCGCCCTACGAGCAGTACTTC.

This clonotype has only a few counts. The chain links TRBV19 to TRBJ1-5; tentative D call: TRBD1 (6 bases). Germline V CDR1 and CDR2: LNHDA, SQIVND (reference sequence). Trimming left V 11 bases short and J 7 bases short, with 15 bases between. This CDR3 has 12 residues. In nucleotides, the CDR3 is TGTGCCTCGATGCAGGGGCGACAGCCCCAGCATTTT. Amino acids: CASMQGRQPQHF.

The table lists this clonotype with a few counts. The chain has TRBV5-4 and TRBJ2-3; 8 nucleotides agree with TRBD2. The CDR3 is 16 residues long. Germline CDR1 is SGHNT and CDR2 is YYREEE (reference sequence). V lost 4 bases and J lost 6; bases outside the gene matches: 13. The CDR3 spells CASSQPGRAEGDTQYF. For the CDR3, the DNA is TGTGCCAGCAGCCAGCCCGGGAGGGCCGAGGGGGATACGCAGTATTTT.

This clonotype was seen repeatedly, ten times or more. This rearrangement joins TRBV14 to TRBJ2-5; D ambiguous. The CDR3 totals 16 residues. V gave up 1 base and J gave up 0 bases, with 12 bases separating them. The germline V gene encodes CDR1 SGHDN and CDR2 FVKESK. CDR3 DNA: TGTGCCAGCAGCCAAGTTCAGAGCAAGTACCAAGAGACCCAGTACTTC. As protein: CASSQVQSKYQETQYF. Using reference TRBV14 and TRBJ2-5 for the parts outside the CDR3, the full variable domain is EAGVTQFPSHSVIEKGQTVTLRCDPISGHDNLYWYRRVMGKEIKFLLHFVKESKQDESGMPNNRFLAERTGGTYSTLKVQPAELEDSGVYFCASSQVQSKYQETQYFGPGTRLLVL.

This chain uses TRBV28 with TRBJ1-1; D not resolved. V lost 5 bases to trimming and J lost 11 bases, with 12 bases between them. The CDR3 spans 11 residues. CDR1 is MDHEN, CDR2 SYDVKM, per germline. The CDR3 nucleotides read TGTGCCAGCAGTATCCCCGGCCGGGCTTTCTTT. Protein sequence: CASSIPGRAFF.

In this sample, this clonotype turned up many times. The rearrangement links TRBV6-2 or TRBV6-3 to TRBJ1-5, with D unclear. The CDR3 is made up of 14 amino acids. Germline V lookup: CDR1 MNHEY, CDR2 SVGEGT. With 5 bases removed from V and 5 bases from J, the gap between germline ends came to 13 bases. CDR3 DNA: TGTGCCAGCAGTCCCTCCCTCCGGGATCAGCCCCAGCATTTT. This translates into CASSPSLRDQPQHF.

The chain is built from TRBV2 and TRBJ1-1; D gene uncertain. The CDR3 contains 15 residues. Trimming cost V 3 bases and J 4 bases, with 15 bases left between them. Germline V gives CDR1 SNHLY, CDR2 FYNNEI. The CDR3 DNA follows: TGTGCCAGCAGTGAGGAGGTGATGTCGGGCACTGAAGCTTTCTTT. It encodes CASSEEVMSGTEAFF.

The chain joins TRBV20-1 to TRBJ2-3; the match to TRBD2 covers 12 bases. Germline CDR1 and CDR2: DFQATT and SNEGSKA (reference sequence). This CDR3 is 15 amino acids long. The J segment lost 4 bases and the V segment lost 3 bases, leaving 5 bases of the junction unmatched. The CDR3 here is CSASQLAGGPDTQYF. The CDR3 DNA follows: TGCAGTGCTAGCCAACTAGCGGGAGGACCAGATACGCAGTATTTT.

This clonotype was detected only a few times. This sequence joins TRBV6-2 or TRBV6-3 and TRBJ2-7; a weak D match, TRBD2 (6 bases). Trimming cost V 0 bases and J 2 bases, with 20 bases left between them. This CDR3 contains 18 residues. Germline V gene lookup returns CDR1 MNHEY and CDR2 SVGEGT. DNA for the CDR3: TGTGCCAGCAGTTACTCGAAGTTTAGGGGACTGAGCACCTACGAGCAGTACTTC. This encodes CASSYSKFRGLSTYEQYF.